The 32 T cell receptor beta chains reported below all come from one sample, sequenced in a study of blood T cell repertoires in COVID-19. This table comes from immunoSEQ multiplex PCR, and its TCRdb copy is limited to in-frame clones, with some not included. The table records about 150,000 clones, 80% to 90% of them present only once. Material: peripheral blood. The receptor source for this set is a man in his 70s with acute or convalescent COVID-19.

This sequence joins TRBV30 and TRBJ2-1, with TRBD2 as a possible D gene (6 bases). The CDR3 spans 15 residues. The V end lost 0 bases, the J end lost 5 bases, and 14 bases lay between the germline ends. Germline assignment: CDR1 GTSNPN and CDR2 SVGIG (reference sequence). The CDR3 protein is CAWSVRLAADNEQFF. The CDR3 bases are TGTGCCTGGAGTGTACGATTAGCGGCGGACAATGAGCAGTTCTTC.

The chain is built from TRBV28 and TRBJ1-5; TRBD1 matches at 11 bases. The CDR3 covers 16 residues. V shed 5 bases, J shed 2 bases, and the junction held 5 bases outside the gene matches. Germline assignment: CDR1 MDHEN and CDR2 SYDVKM. The CDR3, as DNA: TGTGCCAGCAGTCCGCGGACAGGGGGCGGCAATCAGCCCCAGCATTTT. Protein sequence: CASSPRTGGGNQPQHF.

This chain uses TRBV6-2 or TRBV6-3 with TRBJ2-7; 9 bases are shared with TRBD1. Germline CDR1 reads MNHEY; CDR2 reads SVGEGT. The CDR3 loop spans 14 amino acids. With V trimmed by 5 bases and J by 2 bases, 4 bases remained unmatched. This CDR3 is CASSGRTGAYEQYF. The CDR3 nucleotides are TGTGCCAGCAGTGGGCGGACAGGGGCCTACGAGCAGTACTTC.

The rearrangement uses TRBV5-1 and TRBJ1-1; 7 bases line up with TRBD1. CDR1 SGHRS and CDR2 YFSETQ come from the germline V gene. CDR3 length: 15 residues. Trimming cost V 0 bases and J 9 bases; bases outside gene matches: 11. CDR3 in amino acids: CASSLESQGTDKAFF. The CDR3 nucleotides are TGCGCCAGCAGCTTGGAATCGCAAGGGACAGACAAAGCTTTCTTT.

This clone showed up just once. The chain couples TRBV27 to TRBJ2-7; maybe TRBD2 (5 bases). Trimming removed 3 bases from V and 0 bases from J, with 9 bases in between. The V gene's germline CDR1 is MNHEY and CDR2 SMNVEV (reference sequence). The CDR3 contains 14 residues. CDR3 sequence (DNA): TGTGCCAGCAGTTTCGGTGGGAGCTCCTACGAGCAGTACTTC. It specifies CASSFGGSSYEQYF.

The chain links TRBV29-1 to TRBJ2-1; TRBD2 might be the D (5 bases). V was cut by 3 bases and J by 7 bases, with 10 bases left in between. In germline, CDR1 is SQVTM, CDR2 ANQGSEA. The CDR3 totals 12 residues. Written as DNA, the CDR3 is TGCAGCGTTGACCTACCGGGGAATGAGCAGTTCTTC. This translates into CSVDLPGNEQFF.

V gene TRBV7-9 combines with J gene TRBJ1-1; 8 bases agree with TRBD1. V dropped 5 bases and J dropped 4; count of bases not matched to a gene: 18. Germline assignment: CDR1 SEHNR and CDR2 FQNEAQ (reference sequence). This CDR3 is built from 18 residues. The CDR3 coding sequence is TGTGCCAGCAGCCCGGGGACAGGATCTGCGCTGATGAGCACTGAAGCTTTCTTT. It specifies CASSPGTGSALMSTEAFF.

This chain joins TRBV27 and TRBJ2-7; tentative D call: TRBD1 (5 bases). The CDR3 has 14 residues. The germline V gene encodes CDR1 MNHEY and CDR2 SMNVEV (reference sequence). Trimming stripped 2 bases from V and 4 bases from J, with 12 bases between. CDR3 in DNA: TGTGCCAGCAGTTTACAGGGCAGGGAATACGAGCAGTACTTC. Translated: CASSLQGREYEQYF.

V usage is TRBV5-4 and J usage is TRBJ1-1, with D possibly TRBD1 on 6 matching bases. V lost 0 bases and J 8 bases, leaving 11 bases between the germline ends. CDR1 and CDR2 from the germline V gene are SGHNT and YYREEE (reference sequence). The length of the CDR3 is 13 residues. CDR3 residues: CASSLDRVTEAFF. The CDR3 bases are TGTGCCAGCAGCTTGGACAGGGTGACGGAAGCTTTCTTT.

The CDR3 sequence: CASSEWRGLAGVSGEQYF. The CDR3 bases are TGTGCCAGCAGTGAGTGGAGGGGACTAGCGGGAGTATCTGGCGAGCAGTACTTC. This chain joins TRBV2 and TRBJ2-7; the match to TRBD2 covers 14 bases. The germline V gene encodes CDR1 SNHLY and CDR2 FYNNEI. This CDR3 spans 18 amino acids. The J segment lost 6 bases and the V segment lost 3 bases, leaving 13 bases of the junction unmatched.

This clone was seen only a few times. This chain uses TRBV6-1 with TRBJ1-2; the D is unclear. Trimming shortened V by 2 bases and J by 5 bases, and 9 bases separated the two germline ends. Germline lookup yields CDR1 MNHNS and CDR2 SASEGT. There are 13 residues in the CDR3. The CDR3 protein is CASSERSRYGYTF. The CDR3 DNA reads as TGTGCCAGCAGTGAAAGGAGTAGGTATGGCTACACCTTC.

This chain uses TRBV5-4 with TRBJ2-6, with 12 positions matching TRBD1. The CDR3 sequence is 18 residues long. Germline V gene data show CDR1 as SGHNT and CDR2 as YYREEE (reference sequence). Unmatched junction bases numbered 5, after V lost 3 bases and J lost 1 base. CDR3 sequence (DNA): TGTGCCAGCAGCTACCGGGACAGGGGGCTTTCTGGGGCCAACGTCCTGACTTTC. This sequence encodes CASSYRDRGLSGANVLTF.

J is TRBJ1-1 and V is TRBV14; TRBD1 might be the D (6 bases). The germline gives CDR1 SGHDN, CDR2 FVKESK. Trimming pared 0 bases from V and 7 bases from J, leaving 15 bases between. The CDR3 length is 15 residues. The CDR3 region is CASSQDPQGISEAFF. CDR3 nucleotide sequence: TGTGCCAGCAGCCAAGATCCACAGGGAATTAGTGAAGCTTTCTTT.

V gene TRBV28 combines with J gene TRBJ2-7; 9 positions agree with TRBD1. With 4 bases clipped from V and 5 bases from J, the junction kept 6 bases outside the gene matches. The V gene's germline CDR1 is MDHEN and CDR2 SYDVKM. The CDR3 totals 14 residues. CDR3 sequence reads: CASSSQGASDEQYF. The CDR3, as DNA: TGTGCCAGCAGTTCACAGGGGGCGAGCGACGAGCAGTACTTC.

This chain links TRBV28 with TRBJ2-2, with 8 positions matching TRBD1. V gave up 3 bases and J gave up 2 bases; unmatched junction bases: 8. Per germline, CDR1 MDHEN and CDR2 SYDVKM. The CDR3 sequence is 17 residues long. CDR3 amino acids: CASSFGEDRGNTGELFF. CDR3 sequence (DNA): TGTGCCAGCAGTTTTGGGGAAGACAGGGGTAACACCGGGGAGCTGTTTTTT.

The V and J genes are TRBV9 and TRBJ2-1, with D maybe TRBD2 (6 bases). The V end lost 0 bases, the J end lost 9 bases, and 10 bases lay between the germline ends. Germline V gene lookup returns CDR1 SGDLS and CDR2 YYNGEE. CDR3 size: 13 residues. This CDR3 is CASSVALGGEQFF. CDR3 DNA: TGTGCCAGCAGCGTAGCCTTGGGGGGTGAGCAGTTCTTC.

This clone has more than one count but fewer than ten. V is TRBV25-1 and J is TRBJ2-5; D is uncertain. This CDR3 comprises 13 residues. CDR1 MGHDK and CDR2 SYGVNS come from the germline V gene. Trimming shortened V by 6 bases and J by 5 bases, and 13 bases separated the two germline ends. For the CDR3, the DNA is TGTGCCAGCAGGCCGAAGGTCGGGGAGACCCAGTACTTC. It codes for CASRPKVGETQYF.

The J gene is TRBJ2-2, the V gene TRBV11-3; 11 positions match TRBD1. After removal of 5 bases from V and 2 bases from J, the junction contained 4 bases not matched to a gene. CDR1 and CDR2 from the germline V gene are SGHNT and YENEEA. CDR3 length: 16 amino acids. CDR3 region: CASSKGQGENTGELFF. The CDR3 DNA reads TGTGCCAGCAGCAAGGGACAGGGGGAAAACACCGGGGAGCTGTTTTTT.

The V call is TRBV30, the J call TRBJ1-5, with no clear D. The CDR3 is 13 amino acids. From germline, CDR1 is GTSNPN and CDR2 SVGIG (reference sequence). V lost 2 bases and J lost 5, with 10 bases in between. CDR3 protein: CAWSPAGDQPQHF. CDR3 bases: TGTGCCTGGAGTCCTGCCGGGGATCAGCCCCAGCATTTT.

V is TRBV29-1 and J is TRBJ1-1; the D is unclear. V lost 4 bases and J lost 1, with 10 bases in between. Germline CDR1 is SQVTM and CDR2 is ANQGSEA. The length of the CDR3 is 13 residues. CDR3 bases: TGCAGCGTTGGGTTCAGAAGGAACACTGAAGCTTTCTTT. The encoded protein is CSVGFRRNTEAFF.

The chain carries TRBV2 and TRBJ1-2; perhaps TRBD1 as D (6 bases). Germline CDR1 reads SNHLY; CDR2 reads FYNNEI. V was trimmed by 7 bases and J by 3 bases, leaving 15 bases between them. CDR3 length: 14 residues. CDR3 loop: CASTQGWSDYGYTF. CDR3 coding DNA: TGTGCCAGCACGCAGGGGTGGAGTGACTATGGCTACACCTTC.

The chain has TRBV2 and TRBJ2-2; D not certain. CDR3 length equals 14 residues. Germline CDR1 reads SNHLY; CDR2 reads FYNNEI. The V gene lost 4 bases and the J gene lost 0 bases, with 6 bases spanning the gap. The CDR3 sequence is CASSVFANTGELFF. In nucleotides, the CDR3 is TGTGCCAGCAGTGTGTTCGCGAACACCGGGGAGCTGTTTTTT. The whole variable domain, filled in from reference TRBV2 and TRBJ2-2, reads EPEVTQTPSHQVTQMGQEVILRCVPISNHLYFYWYRQILGQKVEFLVSFYNNEISEKSEIFDDQFSVERPDGSNFTLKIRSTKLEDSAMYFCASSVFANTGELFFGEGSRLTVL.

The rearrangement joins TRBV2 to TRBJ1-2; the match to TRBD1 covers 8 bases. The V segment lost 4 bases and the J segment 4 bases; nucleotides outside the gene matches: 5. The length of the CDR3 is 14 residues. Germline V gene sequence: CDR1 SNHLY, CDR2 FYNNEI. CDR3 sequence: CASSVDRGGYGYTF. In DNA form, the CDR3 reads TGTGCCAGCAGTGTCGACAGGGGTGGCTATGGCTACACCTTC. Full variable domain (rest looked up from reference TRBV2 and TRBJ1-2): EPEVTQTPSHQVTQMGQEVILRCVPISNHLYFYWYRQILGQKVEFLVSFYNNEISEKSEIFDDQFSVERPDGSNFTLKIRSTKLEDSAMYFCASSVDRGGYGYTFGSGTRLTVV.

This chain uses TRBV28 with TRBJ1-2; 7 bases align to TRBD1. Germline assignment: CDR1 MDHEN and CDR2 SYDVKM. This CDR3 is 16 amino acids long. V gave up 3 bases and J gave up 2 bases; unmatched junction bases: 9. The CDR3 bases are TGTGCCAGCAGTTTCCCCTTGACAGGGCTAAACTATGGCTACACCTTC. Amino acids: CASSFPLTGLNYGYTF.

The V and J genes are TRBV18 and TRBJ2-5; D not resolved. The CDR3 has 14 residues. Trimming cost V 0 bases and J 5 bases, with 10 bases left between them. Germline V gene lookup returns CDR1 KGHSH and CDR2 LQKENI. The CDR3, as DNA: TGTGCCAGCTCACCACCTACAACAGTGGAGACCCAGTACTTC. It codes for CASSPPTTVETQYF.

This chain joins TRBV10-3 and TRBJ2-1; the D gene is possibly TRBD2 (6 bases). The germline V gene encodes CDR1 ENHRY and CDR2 SYGVKD. V dropped 0 bases and J dropped 3 bases, with 9 bases sitting between them. There are 15 residues in the CDR3. The chain's CDR3 is CAISESTGSYNEQFF. The CDR3 bases are TGTGCCATCAGTGAGTCGACCGGGAGCTACAATGAGCAGTTCTTC.

The rearrangement joins TRBV28 to TRBJ2-2; 10 bases align to TRBD1. Germline-derived CDR1 and CDR2 are MDHEN and SYDVKM. The length of the CDR3 is 14 residues. This CDR3 is CVTAGQGDTGELFF. CDR3 bases: TGTGTCACCGCTGGACAGGGGGACACCGGGGAGCTGTTTTTT. Full variable domain (missing parts from reference TRBV28 and TRBJ2-2): DVKVTQSSRYLVKRTGEKVFLECVQDMDHENMFWYRQDPGLGLRLIYFSYDVKMKEKGDIPEGYSVSREKKERFSLILESASTNQTSMYLCVTAGQGDTGELFFGEGSRLTVL.

The chain uses TRBV7-2 and TRBJ2-3; maybe TRBD2 (6 bases). Deletions cut 1 base from V and 0 bases from J, with 11 bases between. The CDR3 is 16 residues long. CDR1 is SGHTA, CDR2 FQGNSA, per germline. CDR3 sequence (DNA): TGTGCCAGCAGCTTAGATGTAGCGGCGAGCACAGATACGCAGTATTTT. Encoded protein: CASSLDVAASTDTQYF. Based on the CDR3 plus reference TRBV7-2 and TRBJ2-3, the full variable domain is GAGVSQSPSNKVTEKGKDVELRCDPISGHTALYWYRQSLGQGLEFLIYFQGNSAPDKSGLPSDRFSAERTGGSVSTLTIQRTQQEDSAVYLCASSLDVAASTDTQYFGPGTRLTVL.

The gene calls are TRBV7-3 and TRBJ2-5, with D possibly matching TRBD2 (6 bases). The CDR3 is 14 amino acids. Per germline, CDR1 SGHTA and CDR2 FQGTGA. V was clipped by 5 bases and J by 5 bases, with 15 bases between them. CDR3 DNA: TGTGCCAGCAGCCTGAGCGGGCTCCGGGAGACCCAGTACTTC. Residues: CASSLSGLRETQYF. Looking up the rest from reference TRBV7-3 and TRBJ2-5 gives the full variable domain: GAGVSQTPSNKVTEKGKYVELRCDPISGHTALYWYRQSLGQGPEFLIYFQGTGAADDSGLPNDRFFAVRPEGSVSTLKIQRTERGDSAVYLCASSLSGLRETQYFGPGTRLLVL.

This clone is a singleton in its sample. The chain carries TRBV6-5 and TRBJ2-7, with a weak D call TRBD2 (7 bases). V lost 0 bases to trimming and J lost 4 bases, with 16 bases between them. CDR1 MNHEY and CDR2 SVGAGI come from the germline V gene. The CDR3 covers 16 residues. DNA of the CDR3: TGTGCCAGCAGTTACTCAGACGGGGGGCCCCTTTACGAGCAGTACTTC. Translating it yields CASSYSDGGPLYEQYF.

The V and J genes are TRBV6-5 and TRBJ1-5, with TRBD1 matching 10 bases. CDR1 and CDR2 (germline): MNHEY, SVGAGI. The CDR3 extends over 15 amino acids. V dropped 6 bases and J dropped 2; count of bases not matched to a gene: 4. DNA for the CDR3: TGTGCCAGCAGGCGGACAGGGGGTGGCAATCAGCCCCAGCATTTT. Encoded protein: CASRRTGGGNQPQHF.

V is TRBV6-2 or TRBV6-3 and J is TRBJ2-1; 10 bases align to TRBD2. The CDR3 extends over 17 amino acids. The V and J ends lost 0 bases and 3 bases, in that order; junction bases with no gene match: 5. Germline loops: CDR1 MNHEY, CDR2 SVGEGT. As DNA, the CDR3 is TGTGCCAGCAGTTACTCTAGGACTAGCGGAGTCTACAATGAGCAGTTCTTC. Translating gives CASSYSRTSGVYNEQFF.